This T cell receptor beta chain emerged from a study of cytomegalovirus exposure and HLA in healthy donors. This CDR3 contains 17 residues. CDR1 and CDR2 from the germline V gene are MNHEY and SMNVEV (reference sequence). The trim removed 4 bases at V and 0 bases at J, leaving 9 bases unmatched. 60 Vbeta and 13 Jbeta primers were used in PCR. Some clones are missing from TCRdb's copy, which holds only in-frame ones; the method was immunoSEQ multiplex PCR. In the table there are approximately 220,000 clones, roughly 80% of which are singletons. The chain recombines TRBV27 with TRBJ2-1; TRBD2 aligns across 7 bases. The receptor comes from a man aged 35-49 years in good health and CMV-seronegative. Sequencing was carried out using PBMCs. The CDR3 protein is CASSYRGGLSSYNEQFF. DNA for the CDR3: TGTGCCAGCAGTTACCGCGGGGGATTGAGCTCCTACAATGAGCAGTTCTTC.